This TCR beta chain was obtained from a study of T cell changes during pregnancy in multiple sclerosis. Clones were read by immunoSEQ multiplex PCR, and TCRdb kept only the in-frame ones, dropping some. This table holds over 40,000 clones, more than 75% found once. The V end was cut by 3 bases, the J end by 5 bases, with 12 bases between. Germline V gene sequence: CDR1 SGDLS, CDR2 YYNGEE. This CDR3 is built from 13 residues. This sequence joins TRBV9 and TRBJ2-7; D possibly corresponds to TRBD1 (5 bases). The specimen comprised CD8+ T cells from peripheral blood mononuclear cells, sampled after pregnancy. This receptor was taken from a female donor in good health, enrolled as a control in a pregnancy study. This CDR3 is CASSDQSRDEQYF. The CDR3 DNA sequence: TGTGCCAGCAGCGACCAGAGCAGGGACGAGCAGTACTTC.